This TCR beta chain is from a study of CD8 T cells in Susac syndrome. Sequencing targeted TCR beta in T cells from blood (CD8+ and CD4+). TEMRA cells were FACS-enriched, unlike CD8+ and CD4+ T cells, which were negatively isolated. Only one count was recorded for this clonotype. With random hexamers, 0.5 to 1 ug RNA was reverse transcribed. The amplification used immunoSEQ multiplex PCR on TCR beta CDR3; it spanned 54 Vbeta and 13 Jbeta. TCRdb fed the immunoSEQ multiplex PCR reads into MiXCR, producing one record per CDR3 protein. The sample lists around 130,000 distinct CDR3 sequences; around 94% were seen once. The source material was CD4+ T cells from PBMCs. The TCR sequence derives from a human donor with multiple sclerosis.

CDR3 nucleotide sequence: TGTGCCAGCAGCTTTCGACAGGGTCCCTACGAGCAGTACTTC. The encoded protein is CASSFRQGPYEQYF. This rearrangement joins TRBV7-2 to TRBJ2-7, with 7 bases identical to TRBD1. The V and J ends lost 3 bases and 2 bases, in that order; junction bases with no gene match: 4. The length of the CDR3 is 14 residues. Germline lookup yields CDR1 SGHTA and CDR2 FQGNSA.